This is a list of T cell receptor beta chains from one sample in a study of cytomegalovirus exposure and HLA in healthy donors. Only in-frame clones appear in the TCRdb table, and some are missing; sequencing was by immunoSEQ multiplex PCR. The sample records some 180,000 clones, about four fifths being singletons. Sequenced input: PBMCs. These receptor sequences come from a woman younger than 45 in good health and CMV-seronegative. CDR3s include the opening cysteine and the closing phenylalanine or tryptophan. Each record gives: J gene, D gene, V gene, clone size, CDR3 DNA, CDR3 protein. A D gene is named only where the DNA matches it firmly. Clone size, where shown, is once, few, many, or a class for clones that have expanded.

TRBJ1-1	.	TRBV30	.	TGTGCCTGGAGTATTTCGAGGTCGATCACTGAAGCTTTCTTT	CAWSISRSITEAFF
TRBJ2-7	TRBD1	TRBV29-1	.	TGCAGCGTTTCCCCGGGACAGGGGGCCGAGCAGTACTTC	CSVSPGQGAEQYF
TRBJ2-5	TRBD1	TRBV4-3	.	TGCGCCAGCAGCCCCACGGACAGGGTTAAGACCCAGTACTTC	CASSPTDRVKTQYF
TRBJ1-6	.	TRBV19	.	TGTGCCAGTAGTCTGGGGAGCTCCTATAATTCACCCCTCCACTTT	CASSLGSSYNSPLHF
TRBJ2-5	TRBD1	TRBV7-2	.	TGTGCCAGCAGCTTAGGTGCGGACAGGGGACAGACCCAGTACTTC	CASSLGADRGQTQYF
TRBJ1-1	.	TRBV6-6	.	TGTGCCAGCAGTTACTCATTCATTGAAGCTTTCTTT	CASSYSFIEAFF
TRBJ2-1	TRBD2	TRBV7-2	.	TGTGCCAGCAGCCCGGGACTAGCGGACTACAATGAGCAGTTCTTC	CASSPGLADYNEQFF
TRBJ2-7	TRBD2	TRBV5-1	.	TGCGCCAGCAGCACTAGCGGGGGGGCCTACGAGCAGTACTTC	CASSTSGGAYEQYF
TRBJ1-5	.	TRBV7-8	.	TGTGCCAGCAGCTTAGTCTTTTTAGGCGGAGGTTTGGGTAGCAATCAGCCCCAGCATTTT	CASSLVFLGGGLGSNQPQHF
TRBJ2-5	TRBD1	TRBV5-1	.	TGCGCCAGCAGCTTGGTCGCAGGGGGCGTTAGGGAGACCCAGTACTTC	CASSLVAGGVRETQYF
TRBJ1-5	.	TRBV5-6	once	TGTGCCAGCAGCGGGGGGGGGCAGTATAGCAATCAGCCCCAGCATTTT	CASSGGGQYSNQPQHF
TRBJ2-5	.	TRBV29-1	.	TGCAGCGTCGACATACAGGAACAAGAGACCCAGTACTTC	CSVDIQEQETQYF
TRBJ2-7	.	TRBV5-1	.	TGCGCCAGCAGGGTGACAGGCGTCTACGAGCAGTACTTC	CASRVTGVYEQYF
TRBJ1-6	.	TRBV5-1	few	TGCGCCAGCAGCTTAGACAGGACGGATTCACCCCTCCACTTT	CASSLDRTDSPLHF
TRBJ1-2	.	TRBV30	.	TGTGCCTGGATTGAACGGACAGCCTATTATGGCTACACCTTC	CAWIERTAYYGYTF
TRBJ2-2	TRBD1	TRBV18	.	TGTGCCAGCTGCGAGAGACAGGGGAACACCGGGGAGCTGTTTTTT	CASCERQGNTGELFF
TRBJ2-7	TRBD2	TRBV6-5	few	TGTGCCAGCAGTTACCCCGGAGGCGGGGGATATTACGAGCAGTACTTC	CASSYPGGGGYYEQYF
TRBJ1-2	.	TRBV7-2	.	TGTGCCAGCAGCTTATCAGTGAACTATGGCTACACCTTC	CASSLSVNYGYTF
TRBJ2-1	TRBD2	TRBV7-8	.	TGTGCCAGCAGCTTAGGACTAGCGGGGGGCCTTTACAATGAGCAGTTCTTC	CASSLGLAGGLYNEQFF
TRBJ1-3	.	TRBV4-2	.	TGTGCCAGCAGCCAAGAGGCTCATGGTTTCTCTGGAAACACCATATATTTT	CASSQEAHGFSGNTIYF
TRBJ1-4	.	TRBV7-2	.	TGTGCCAGCAGCCCTCGGCAGGATGAAAAACTGTTTTTT	CASSPRQDEKLFF
TRBJ2-5	.	TRBV19	.	TGTGCCAGCACAGGGATAGGGGAGACCCAGTACTTC	CASTGIGETQYF
TRBJ2-7	.	TRBV5-1	.	TGCGCCAGCAGCTTGGGGACAGCTACCTACGAGCAGTACTTC	CASSLGTATYEQYF
TRBJ1-2	.	TRBV2	.	TGTGCCAGCAGTGAAGCTTGGGGGGGACGGGGCTACACCTTC	CASSEAWGGRGYTF
TRBJ1-2	TRBD1	TRBV11-2	once	TGTGCCAGCAACGCCGGGACAGGGGGCGAATTGTGGAATGGCTACACCTTC	CASNAGTGGELWNGYTF
TRBJ2-7	.	TRBV14	.	TGTGCCAGCAGCCACTCCGGACAGTCCTACGAGCAGTACTTC	CASSHSGQSYEQYF
TRBJ1-5	TRBD1	TRBV5-5	.	TGTGCCAGCAGCTTGGCGACAGGGTATGGTCAGCCCCAGCATTTT	CASSLATGYGQPQHF
TRBJ2-1	TRBD1	TRBV6-1	.	TGTGCCAGCAAAAGGACAGGGTTCTCCTACAATGAGCAGTTCTTC	CASKRTGFSYNEQFF
TRBJ2-7	TRBD1	TRBV10-3	.	TGTGCCATCAGGAAACAGGGGGCGAGCTCCTACGAGCAGTACTTC	CAIRKQGASSYEQYF
TRBJ1-1	TRBD1	TRBV19	.	TGTGCCAGTAGCATAAAAACAGGGGGAAGGACTGAAGCTTTCTTT	CASSIKTGGRTEAFF
TRBJ1-3	TRBD1	TRBV15	.	TGTGCCACCAGCAGAAGGAGGGACAGCTCTGGAAACACCATATATTTT	CATSRRRDSSGNTIYF
TRBJ2-6	TRBD1	TRBV4-1	.	TGCGCCAGCAGCCAAGATCTGAATCGACAGGGGGCGTATGGGGCCAACGTCCTGACTTTC	CASSQDLNRQGAYGANVLTF
TRBJ2-3	TRBD2	TRBV5-6	.	TGTGCCAGCAGCTTCCGACTAGCGGGGGGCACAGATACGCAGTATTTT	CASSFRLAGGTDTQYF
TRBJ1-1	TRBD1	TRBV27	few	TGTGCCAGCAGGGCGGACAGGGGTAGGTACACTGAAGCTTTCTTT	CASRADRGRYTEAFF
TRBJ1-2	TRBD1	TRBV6-1	.	TGTGCCAGCAAACGTCCAGGGGGTCCCTATGGCTACACCTTC	CASKRPGGPYGYTF
TRBJ2-1	.	TRBV2	.	TGTGCCAGCAGAACAGACGTGGATGAGCAGTTCTTC	CASRTDVDEQFF
TRBJ1-6	.	TRBV6-1	.	TGTGCCAGCAGTGAAGCACTGAATTCACCCCTCCACTTT	CASSEALNSPLHF
TRBJ2-1	.	TRBV9	.	TGTGCCAGCAGCGTAGGGGGGACAGAGCAGTTCTTC	CASSVGGTEQFF
TRBJ1-4	.	TRBV7-8	.	TGTGCCAGCAGCTATTTCGGAGGGTCAACTAATGAAAAACTGTTTTTT	CASSYFGGSTNEKLFF
TRBJ2-7	TRBD2	TRBV6-5	.	TGTGCCAGCAGTAACGGACTAGCAGGCTACGAGCAGTACTTC	CASSNGLAGYEQYF
TRBJ1-5	TRBD1	TRBV2	.	TGTGCCAGCAGGGCCGGGACAGGGTCGTCGACCCAGCATTTT	CASRAGTGSSTQHF
TRBJ1-1	.	TRBV27	.	TGTGCCAGCAAAAAGAAGGGACAGAACACTGAAGCTTTCTTT	CASKKKGQNTEAFF
TRBJ2-7	TRBD1	TRBV18	.	TGTGCCAGCTCACCAAAGGACAGGGCCTACGAGCAGTACTTC	CASSPKDRAYEQYF
TRBJ1-6	TRBD1	TRBV15	.	TGTGCCACCAGGAGAGGAGGGACAGGCAATTCACCCCTCCACTTT	CATRRGGTGNSPLHF
TRBJ2-3	TRBD2	TRBV5-1	.	TGCGCCAGCAGCTTGGGGACTAGCTTGGATACGCAGTATTTT	CASSLGTSLDTQYF
TRBJ1-6	TRBD1	TRBV4-3	once	TGCGCCAGCAGCCAAGATTGGGACAGGGCCGGGTCACCCCTCCACTTT	CASSQDWDRAGSPLHF
TRBJ1-1	TRBD1	TRBV7-2	.	TGTGCCAGCAGCTCACACAGGGGGCTGTCTGAAGCTTTCTTT	CASSSHRGLSEAFF
TRBJ1-3	.	TRBV7-9	.	TGTGCCAGCAGCTCGGGGACTGCAAGCCCGTTATATTTT	CASSSGTASPLYF
TRBJ2-1	TRBD2	TRBV2	.	TGTGCCAGAGGACTAGCGGGGGGATTCCAAAGCAATGAGCAGTTCTTC	CARGLAGGFQSNEQFF
TRBJ1-4	.	TRBV5-1	.	TGCGCCAGCAGCCCCAGGCGCAGGGCGTATGAAAAACTGTTTTTT	CASSPRRRAYEKLFF
TRBJ1-1	.	TRBV5-4	.	TGTGCCAGCAGCTTGGTTCAGGGGAGCACTGAAGCTTTCTTT	CASSLVQGSTEAFF
TRBJ2-1	TRBD2	TRBV29-1	.	TGCAGCGTCGGGACTAGCGGGGGCGATGAGCAGTTCTTC	CSVGTSGGDEQFF
TRBJ2-3	TRBD1	TRBV6-1	few	TGTGCCAGCAGTATCGGGACAGGGGTAATAGATACGCAGTATTTT	CASSIGTGVIDTQYF